These 30 T cell receptor beta chains were all obtained from the same sample, sequenced in a study of PD-L1 blockade in urothelial cancer (dated by TCRdb to the late 2010s). The time point label for this specimen denotes: pretreatment peripheral blood. The library relied on the immunoSEQ multiplex PCR assay. TCRdb provides this immuneACCESS table in a form limited to in-frame rearrangements. Some clones are lacking; in checked studies, under half of them reflect an unresolved V gene, and why the rest are absent is not known. The sample records tens of thousands of clones, about four fifths of which are singletons. More than 5% of the sample goes to the ten largest clones. This specimen was PBMCs, taken around atezolizumab (anti-PD-L1) treatment. Source of these receptors: a man between 70 and 80 years old with urothelial cancer.

CDR3 protein: CASSHGGGGTEAFF. CDR3 sequence (DNA): TGCGCCAGCAGCCACGGCGGGGGAGGCACTGAAGCTTTCTTT. V and J are TRBV5-1 and TRBJ1-1, with D perhaps TRBD1 (5 bases). The CDR3 runs 14 residues. The V gene's germline CDR1 is SGHRS and CDR2 YFSETQ. V was cut by 4 bases and J by 4 bases, with 14 bases left in between. Combining the CDR3 with reference TRBV5-1 and TRBJ1-1 gives the whole variable domain KAGVTQTPRYLIKTRGQQVTLSCSPISGHRSVSWYQQTPGQGLQFLFEYFSETQRNKGNFPGRFSGRQFSNSRSEMNVSTLELGDSALYLCASSHGGGGTEAFFGQGTRLTVV.

This chain uses TRBV7-8 with TRBJ1-2, with D unclear. V lost 8 bases and J 0 bases, leaving 7 bases between the germline ends. Germline V gene sequence: CDR1 SGHVS, CDR2 FQNEAQ. The CDR3 is made up of 12 amino acids. The CDR3 coding sequence is TGTGCCAGCGGGCCTCCTAACTATGGCTACACCTTC. Translating it yields CASGPPNYGYTF.

This chain joins TRBV7-2 and TRBJ2-7; D unresolved. Germline CDR1 reads SGHTA; CDR2 reads FQGNSA. This CDR3 region has 12 residues. V lost 1 base and J lost 6, with 7 bases in between. The CDR3 loop is CASSLVLREQYF. The CDR3 DNA sequence: TGTGCCAGCAGCTTAGTTCTACGCGAGCAGTACTTC.

This clone has only a few counts. The DNA of the CDR3 is TGTGCCAGCAGCTATACCGGGACAGGGGATACCGGGGAGCTGTTTTTT. Translation: CASSYTGTGDTGELFF. The chain joins TRBV11-3 to TRBJ2-2; 10 nucleotides align to TRBD1. The CDR3 spans 16 residues. The ends lost 4 bases at V and 5 bases at J; junction bases unmatched: 7. CDR1 and CDR2 from the germline V gene are SGHNT and YENEEA.

The chain links TRBV30 to TRBJ1-5, with D possibly matching TRBD1 (5 bases). The CDR3 is 13 amino acids. Germline V gene lookup returns CDR1 GTSNPN and CDR2 SVGIG (reference sequence). V lost 4 bases, J lost 6 bases, and 13 bases lay in between. CDR3 protein: CAWNRGVGQPQHF. In DNA form, the CDR3 reads TGTGCCTGGAACCGGGGGGTAGGTCAGCCCCAGCATTTT. Full variable domain (outside the CDR3, taken from reference TRBV30 and TRBJ1-5): SQTIHQWPATLVQPVGSPLSLECTVEGTSNPNLYWYRQAAGRGLQLLFYSVGIGQISSEVPQNLSASRPQDRQFILSSKKLLLSDSGFYLCAWNRGVGQPQHFGDGTRLSIL.

The gene calls are TRBV5-4 and TRBJ1-3; D perhaps matches TRBD1 (5 bases). Germline V gene data show CDR1 as SGHNT and CDR2 as YYREEE (reference sequence). This CDR3 contains 15 residues. The V and J ends lost 0 bases and 6 bases respectively, with 13 bases between them. The CDR3 protein is CASSLGQSVENTIYF. CDR3 DNA sequence: TGTGCCAGCAGCTTGGGACAGTCGGTTGAAAACACCATATATTTT.

The chain joins TRBV10-3 to TRBJ2-1; TRBD2 matches 14 bases. This CDR3 comprises 16 residues. With V trimmed by 6 bases and J by 3 bases, 4 bases remained unmatched. Germline loops: CDR1 ENHRY, CDR2 SYGVKD. CDR3 DNA sequence: TGTGCCATCAGGAGTGGGACTAGCGGGGGCTACAATGAGCAGTTCTTC. This gives the protein CAIRSGTSGGYNEQFF.

As concerns this clone: The junction departs from germline at one end; a sequencing error may be responsible. J is TRBJ2-7 and V is TRBV5-1, with 8 bases fitting TRBD1. The CDR3 runs to 13 residues. CDR1 is SGHRS and CDR2 is YFSETQ in the germline V gene. The CDR3 is CASSSEGRQGWSF. The CDR3 region has the DNA TGCGCCAGCAGCTCCGAAGGCCGACAGGGGTGGTCTTTC.

The chain has TRBV11-2 and TRBJ2-1; 9 bases are shared with TRBD2. CDR3 size: 16 residues. Losses at the gene ends were 2 bases for V and 4 bases for J; bases not matched to a gene: 6. CDR1 SGHAT and CDR2 FQNNGV come from the germline V gene. In nucleotides, the CDR3 is TGTGCCAGCAGCTTATCTGGCGGGGGGGCTTACAATGAGCAGTTCTTC. It is translated as CASSLSGGGAYNEQFF.

This chain uses TRBV5-7 with TRBJ1-1, with D unclear. TRBV5-7 is an ORF; its function is uncertain. The CDR3 runs 18 residues. The V gene lost 1 base and the J gene lost 6 bases, with 25 bases spanning the gap. CDR3 nucleotides: TGTGCCAGCAGCTTGCAGACCGGCGGTAGGCCCTCTGCGGCTGAAGCTTTCTTT. Translated, it gives CASSLQTGGRPSAAEAFF.

This clone was counted a few times. The chain has TRBV19 and TRBJ1-2, with TRBD1 identical over 10 bases. The CDR3 is 14 amino acids. The V and J ends lost 1 base and 7 bases, in that order; junction bases with no gene match: 3. The germline V gene encodes CDR1 LNHDA and CDR2 SQIVND (reference sequence). CDR3 region: CASSIGQGALGYTF. Here the CDR3 DNA reads TGTGCCAGTAGTATAGGACAGGGGGCGCTTGGCTACACCTTC.

This chain joins TRBV7-9 and TRBJ2-3; 7 bases align to TRBD2. With V trimmed by 3 bases and J by 7 bases, 4 bases remained unmatched. Germline V lookup: CDR1 SEHNR, CDR2 FQNEAQ (reference sequence). This CDR3 is 13 amino acids long. The CDR3 here is CASSFGTTYTQYF. DNA for the CDR3: TGTGCCAGCAGCTTCGGGACTACCTATACGCAGTATTTT.

The chain links TRBV5-4 to TRBJ1-1, with D uncertain. Germline V CDR1 and CDR2: SGHNT, YYREEE (reference sequence). The CDR3 has 15 residues. V was trimmed by 0 bases and J by 1 base, leaving 10 bases between them. CDR3 loop: CASSLDETGNTEAFF. CDR3 DNA sequence: TGTGCCAGCAGCTTGGACGAGACGGGGAACACTGAAGCTTTCTTT. Complete variable domain (other parts from reference TRBV5-4 and TRBJ1-1): ETGVTQSPTHLIKTRGQQVTLRCSSQSGHNTVSWYQQALGQGPQFIFQYYREEENGRGNFPPRFSGLQFPNYSSELNVNALELDDSALYLCASSLDETGNTEAFFGQGTRLTVV.

The J gene is TRBJ2-1, the V gene TRBV30; 9 bases are a match to TRBD1. There are 15 residues in the CDR3. Germline CDR1 is GTSNPN and CDR2 is SVGIG (reference sequence). J lost 8 bases, V lost 0 bases, and 8 bases had no gene match. The chain's CDR3 is CAWSVGTGIVYEQFF. CDR3 DNA sequence: TGTGCCTGGAGTGTGGGGACAGGGATAGTCTATGAGCAGTTCTTC.

The CDR3 DNA is TGTGCCAGCAGCTTAAAGGGACAGGGTCCCTCTGGAAACACCATATATTTT. This encodes CASSLKGQGPSGNTIYF. The V gene is TRBV7-3, the J gene TRBJ1-3; 9 bases match TRBD1. CDR1 and CDR2 (germline): SGHTA, FQGTGA. This CDR3 spans 17 amino acids. The V and J ends lost 1 base and 0 bases, in that order; junction bases with no gene match: 4.

The chain joins TRBV11-3 to TRBJ2-1; the D gene is possibly TRBD2 (7 bases). This CDR3 is 15 amino acids long. The V gene lost 1 base and the J gene lost 3 bases, with 10 bases spanning the gap. Germline CDR1 and CDR2: SGHNT and YENEEA. In DNA, the CDR3 is TGTGCCAGCAGCTTAGCGGGGGGCGGCTACAATGAGCAGTTCTTC. This sequence encodes CASSLAGGGYNEQFF.

This clone was seen a handful of times. The chain links TRBV6-1 to TRBJ1-1; no clear D gene. The ends were cut back, 4 bases at V and 1 base at J, with 10 bases in the middle. Germline CDR1 MNHNS, CDR2 SASEGT. CDR3 length equals 14 residues. In DNA, the CDR3 is TGTGCCAGCAGTGTGGAGGGCCGGAACACTGAAGCTTTCTTT. The encoded protein is CASSVEGRNTEAFF.

J is TRBJ1-2 and V is TRBV27; D unclear. V lost 2 bases, J lost 6 bases, and 10 bases lay in between. This CDR3 region has 13 residues. The germline CDR1 and CDR2 sequences are MNHEY and SMNVEV (reference sequence). The CDR3 sequence: CASSLVSGDGYTF. The CDR3 nucleotides are TGTGCCAGCAGTTTAGTGAGCGGGGATGGCTACACCTTC.

The chain uses TRBV5-3 and TRBJ2-1; 9 bases align to TRBD2. TRBV5-3 is treated as an ORF (open reading frame) with a function not yet certain. The CDR3 length is 12 residues. The CDR3 spells CARAGGPNEQFF. CDR3 nucleotides: TGTGCGAGGGCGGGGGGGCCCAATGAGCAGTTCTTC.

The chain couples TRBV5-1 to TRBJ1-1; the D gene is possibly TRBD1 (6 bases). Trimming cost V 4 bases and J 0 bases, with 19 bases left between them. The CDR3 is made up of 17 amino acids. The V gene's germline CDR1 is SGHRS and CDR2 YFSETQ. The CDR3 here is CASSPGTFATLNTEAFF. The CDR3 DNA sequence: TGCGCCAGCAGCCCAGGGACATTTGCCACCCTGAACACTGAAGCTTTCTTT.

This rearrangement joins TRBV19 to TRBJ2-6; 8 bases align to TRBD1. Unmatched junction bases numbered 3, after V lost 6 bases and J lost 2 bases. Looked up from germline, CDR1 is LNHDA and CDR2 is SQIVND (reference sequence). This CDR3 comprises 15 residues. The CDR3 loop is CASRGRGPGANVLTF. As DNA, the CDR3 is TGTGCCAGTAGGGGCAGGGGGCCTGGGGCCAACGTCCTGACTTTC.

The rearrangement uses TRBV19 and TRBJ1-4, with unresolved D. Between the trimmed V and J ends, which lost 6 bases and 0 bases, there was a span of 5 bases. CDR3 length equals 13 residues. Germline V gene lookup returns CDR1 LNHDA and CDR2 SQIVND (reference sequence). The CDR3 sequence is CASRAATNEKLFF. CDR3 in DNA: TGTGCCAGTAGGGCTGCAACTAATGAAAAACTGTTTTTT.

The rearrangement joins TRBV30 to TRBJ1-2; 10 bases are a match to TRBD1. The length of the CDR3 is 13 residues. Germline lookup yields CDR1 GTSNPN and CDR2 SVGIG (reference sequence). V gave up 2 bases and J gave up 14 bases; unmatched junction bases: 11. CDR3 DNA sequence: TGTGCCTGGAGTTTAACCGGGACAGGGGTAACGACCTTC. Translation gives CAWSLTGTGVTTF. The variable domain in full, with the rest retrieved from reference TRBV30 and TRBJ1-2, is SQTIHQWPATLVQPVGSPLSLECTVEGTSNPNLYWYRQAAGRGLQLLFYSVGIGQISSEVPQNLSASRPQDRQFILSSKKLLLSDSGFYLCAWSLTGTGVTTFGSGTRLTVV.

Written as DNA, the CDR3 is TGTGCCAGCAGTCTCTCGGGGGGAAATGGAAACACCATATATTTT. This translates into CASSLSGGNGNTIYF. This chain connects TRBV7-3 to TRBJ1-3; TRBD1 might be the D (5 bases). Germline V gene lookup returns CDR1 SGHTA and CDR2 FQGTGA. Trimming pared 6 bases from V and 3 bases from J, leaving 15 bases between. The CDR3 extends over 15 amino acids.

The genes are TRBV4-1 and TRBJ2-3; D gene uncertain. Germline V gene data show CDR1 as MGHRA and CDR2 as YSYEKL. With 0 bases removed from V and 2 bases from J, the gap between germline ends came to 6 bases. CDR3 length: 14 residues. CDR3 nucleotide sequence: TGCGCCAGCAGCCAAGAGAGGCCCACAGATACGCAGTATTTT. This sequence encodes CASSQERPTDTQYF.

CDR3 nucleotides: TGTGCCAGCAGCCGCGGCGCGGGAGCGTTGAAGCCGATGACAGATACGCAGTATTTT. Amino acids: CASSRGAGALKPMTDTQYF. J is TRBJ2-3 and V is TRBV28; 7 positions match TRBD2. Germline CDR1 and CDR2: MDHEN and SYDVKM. The CDR3 totals 19 residues. V lost 6 bases and J lost 3; bases outside the gene matches: 21.

This clone was seen once. The rearrangement uses TRBV7-2 and TRBJ2-2; the match to TRBD1 covers 9 bases. Unmatched junction bases numbered 9, after V lost 3 bases and J lost 7 bases. Germline V gives CDR1 SGHTA, CDR2 FQGNSA. The CDR3 sequence is 16 residues long. This CDR3 is CASSLAGTGIIGELFF. CDR3 coding DNA: TGTGCCAGCAGCTTGGCCGGGACAGGGATAATCGGGGAGCTGTTTTTT.

CDR3 sequence (DNA): TGTGCCAGCAGATCAGGGGAGTCACCCCTCCACTTT. Its translation is CASRSGESPLHF. This rearrangement joins TRBV6-1 to TRBJ1-6, with D perhaps matching TRBD1 (6 bases). This CDR3 has 12 residues. CDR1 and CDR2 from the germline V gene are MNHNS and SASEGT. Trimming removed 6 bases at V and 10 bases at J, with 10 bases between.

The chain recombines TRBV5-1 with TRBJ2-5; 10 bases are a match to TRBD2. Trimming removed 7 bases from V and 1 base from J; junction bases left unmatched: 7. The CDR3 length is 15 residues. Germline CDR1 SGHRS, CDR2 YFSETQ. The DNA of the CDR3 is TGCGCCAGCTGTCCTAGCGGGGGCCGCCAAGAGACCCAGTACTTC. Translating it yields CASCPSGGRQETQYF.

This chain links TRBV25-1 with TRBJ2-2; 8 bases match TRBD2. The germline V gene encodes CDR1 MGHDK and CDR2 SYGVNS. The V and J ends lost 5 bases and 3 bases, in that order; junction bases with no gene match: 8. The CDR3 runs to 16 residues. The CDR3: CASSPSGGNHTGELFF. CDR3 coding DNA: TGTGCCAGCAGTCCCTCGGGGGGGAACCACACCGGGGAGCTGTTTTTT. The full variable domain, completed using reference TRBV25-1 and TRBJ2-2, is EADIYQTPRYLVIGTGKKITLECSQTMGHDKMYWYQQDPGMELHLIHYSYGVNSTEKGDLSSESTVSRIRTEHFPLTLESARPSHTSQYLCASSPSGGNHTGELFFGEGSRLTVL.